This TCR beta chain was documented in a study of vaccination and CD4 T cells after COVID-19. Study background: Overlapping spike peptides of SARS-CoV-2, HCoV-NL63, HCoV-OC43 and HCoV-229E stimulated the cells.

The study sequenced cultured CD4+ T cell DNA using the Oncomine TCR Beta short-read assay. Genomic DNA was extracted from cultured CD4+ T cells. MiXCR was run by TCRdb on the PCR reads, yielding one entry per CDR3 protein. Among 6,400 or so distinct CDR3 sequences listed, almost 30% were seen once. Of note for this clonotype: Its target is not known.

Treatment here: approximately nine-day PBMC culture with coronavirus spike peptide pools or control peptides (ViraFEST assay). Unexposed donor CD4+ T cells predated the COVID-19 pandemic, collected 2011-2018. Between the trimmed V and J ends, which lost 7 bases and 6 bases, there was a span of 18 bases. From germline, CDR1 is MNHNS and CDR2 SASEGT. This CDR3 is 14 amino acids long. The chain joins TRBV6-1 to TRBJ2-5; D possibly corresponds to TRBD2 (7 bases). Sequencing was carried out using CD4+ T cells from blood, cultured in vitro. This TCR came from a human donor in good health. The chain's CDR3 is CASKEGGGQQTQYF. CDR3 sequence (DNA): TGTGCCAGCAAAGAAGGCGGGGGACAACAGACCCAGTACTTC.